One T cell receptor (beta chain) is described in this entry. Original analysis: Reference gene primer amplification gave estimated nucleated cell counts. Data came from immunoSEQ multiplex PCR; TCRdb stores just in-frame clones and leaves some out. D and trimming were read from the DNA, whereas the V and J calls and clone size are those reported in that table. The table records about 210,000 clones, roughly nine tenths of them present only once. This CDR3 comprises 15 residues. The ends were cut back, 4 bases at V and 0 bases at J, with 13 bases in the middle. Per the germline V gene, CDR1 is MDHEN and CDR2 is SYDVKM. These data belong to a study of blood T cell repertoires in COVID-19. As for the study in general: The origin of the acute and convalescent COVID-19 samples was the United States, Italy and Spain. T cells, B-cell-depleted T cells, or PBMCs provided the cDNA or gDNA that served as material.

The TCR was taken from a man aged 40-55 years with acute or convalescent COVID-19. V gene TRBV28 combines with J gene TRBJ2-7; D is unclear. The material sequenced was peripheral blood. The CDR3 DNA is TGTGCCAGCAGTTCATTCGCGGTGAGCTCCTACGAGCAGTACTTC. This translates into CASSSFAVSSYEQYF.